This entry features one T cell receptor (beta chain) sequence. Its antigen remains unknown. The sample is drawn from a study of identifying expanded T cells in peripheral blood. Findings of the study overall: Over approximately two and four weeks, about 17 and 20 clones changed, versus 1.2 between replicates.

Only in-frame clones appear in the TCRdb table, and some are missing; sequencing was by immunoSEQ multiplex PCR. The profile shows under 95,000 clones, about 88% of them singletons. Trimming cost V 1 base and J 4 bases, with 10 bases left between them. Germline CDR1 MNHNY, CDR2 SVGAGI (reference sequence). The CDR3 length is 15 residues. No infections or other immune events were documented during collection. The sequence derives from a person between 18 and 70 years old in good health. The rearrangement uses TRBV6-6 and TRBJ2-2, with D possibly matching TRBD2 (7 bases). What was sequenced was blood. CDR3 coding DNA: TGTGCCAGCAGTTACTGGGGGGGCAGCACCGGGGAGCTGTTTTTT. It encodes CASSYWGGSTGELFF.